These 6 T cell receptor beta chains came from one sample sequenced in a study of OX40 agonist ivuxolimab in advanced cancers. Library construction relied on the immunoSEQ multiplex PCR assay. In TCRdb, the immuneACCESS table is reduced to in-frame sequences with V and J assigned. These tables do not hold every clone; where another copy was compared, an unresolved V gene accounts for under half, and the others remain unexplained. For this sample there are some 31,000 clones; approximately 91% appear just once. The leading ten clones occupy more than 9% of the sample. Sample: CD4+ or CD8+ T cells sorted from blood, taken in a trial of the OX40 agonist ivuxolimab. These receptors came from an adult with an advanced solid tumor such as melanoma, head and neck, liver or kidney cancer.

The V call is TRBV7-9, the J call TRBJ2-1; 13 bases are shared with TRBD2. Trimming removed 6 bases from V and 5 bases from J; junction bases left unmatched: 1. This CDR3 has 14 amino acids. Germline-derived CDR1 and CDR2 are SEHNR and FQNEAQ (reference sequence). The CDR3 bases are TGTGCCAGCAGGGGACTAGCGGGAAACAATGAGCAGTTCTTC. Encoded protein: CASRGLAGNNEQFF.

The CDR3 region is CASSLAPGTSGYEQYF. The CDR3 region has the DNA TGTGCCAGCAGTTTAGCCCCAGGGACTAGCGGCTACGAGCAGTACTTC. The V call is TRBV28, the J call TRBJ2-7, with 11 bases identical to TRBD2. The junction had 6 bases not matched to a gene; V was cut back by 2 bases and J by 3 bases. Germline V gene sequence: CDR1 MDHEN, CDR2 SYDVKM. The CDR3 is 16 residues long.

The V call is TRBV7-7, the J call TRBJ1-3, with 8 bases aligning to TRBD1. Germline trimming cut 5 bases from V and 1 base from J; bases unmatched to any gene: 7. Germline CDR1 reads SSHAT; CDR2 reads FNYEAQ (reference sequence). The CDR3 length is 16 residues. The CDR3 loop reads CASSLRTGKSGNTIYF. CDR3 DNA: TGTGCCAGCAGCCTCCGGACAGGGAAGTCTGGAAACACCATATATTTT.

V usage is TRBV19 and J usage is TRBJ1-5; tentative D call: TRBD1 (6 bases). Per the germline V gene, CDR1 is LNHDA and CDR2 is SQIVND (reference sequence). V dropped 6 bases and J dropped 5 bases, with 8 bases sitting between them. This CDR3 is built from 12 residues. CDR3 nucleotide sequence: TGTGCCAGTAGACAGGGATATCAGCCCCAGCATTTT. It codes for CASRQGYQPQHF.

The chain employs TRBV7-8 and TRBJ2-7; 8 bases agree with TRBD2. Looked up from germline, CDR1 is SGHVS and CDR2 is FQNEAQ. The CDR3 has 16 residues. Trimming at V came to 3 bases and at J to 1 base, leaving 8 bases not matched to a gene. CDR3 in amino acids: CASSLEAGVSSYEQYF. CDR3 in DNA: TGTGCCAGCAGCTTGGAAGCGGGAGTTTCTTCCTACGAGCAGTACTTC. Full variable domain (remainder filled in from reference TRBV7-8 and TRBJ2-7): GAGVSQSPRYKVAKRGQDVALRCDPISGHVSLFWYQQALGQGPEFLTYFQNEAQLDKSGLPSDRFFAERPEGSVSTLKIQRTQQEDSAVYLCASSLEAGVSSYEQYFGPGTRLTVT.

Concerning this clone: The junction does not match germline at one end; this may be a read error. The V and J genes are TRBV5-4 and TRBJ2-7; a weak D match, TRBD1 (7 bases). The CDR3 length is 14 residues. Germline V lookup: CDR1 SGHNT, CDR2 YYREEE (reference sequence). The CDR3 region is CASSLEQGRYEQHF. The CDR3, as DNA: TGTGCCAGCAGCTTGGAACAGGGGAGGTACGAGCAGCACTTC. Together with reference TRBV5-4 and TRBJ2-7, the CDR3 gives the full variable domain: ETGVTQSPTHLIKTRGQQVTLRCSSQSGHNTVSWYQQALGQGPQFIFQYYREEENGRGNFPPRFSGLQFPNYSSELNVNALELDDSALYLCASSLEQGRYEQHFGPGTRLTVT.